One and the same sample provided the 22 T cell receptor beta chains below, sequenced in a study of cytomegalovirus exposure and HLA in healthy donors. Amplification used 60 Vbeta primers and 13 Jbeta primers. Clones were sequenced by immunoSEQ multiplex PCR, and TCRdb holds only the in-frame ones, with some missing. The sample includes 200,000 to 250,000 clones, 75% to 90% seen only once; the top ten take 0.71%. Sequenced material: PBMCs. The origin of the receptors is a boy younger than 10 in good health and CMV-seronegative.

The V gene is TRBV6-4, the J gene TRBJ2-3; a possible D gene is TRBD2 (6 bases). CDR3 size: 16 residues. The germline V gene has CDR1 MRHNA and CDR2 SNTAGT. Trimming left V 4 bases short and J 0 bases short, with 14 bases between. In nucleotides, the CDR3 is TGTGCCAGCAGTGCCACGGGAGTGGCGAGCACAGATACGCAGTATTTT. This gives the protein CASSATGVASTDTQYF.

CDR3 bases: TGTGCCAGCAGCTTAGTAGGGACAGGGGATCAGCCCCAGCATTTT. Residues: CASSLVGTGDQPQHF. The chain joins TRBV11-2 to TRBJ1-5; 10 nucleotides match TRBD1. V was pared by 1 base and J by 5 bases, with 2 bases of the junction left unmatched. This CDR3 comprises 15 residues. Looked up from germline, CDR1 is SGHAT and CDR2 is FQNNGV.

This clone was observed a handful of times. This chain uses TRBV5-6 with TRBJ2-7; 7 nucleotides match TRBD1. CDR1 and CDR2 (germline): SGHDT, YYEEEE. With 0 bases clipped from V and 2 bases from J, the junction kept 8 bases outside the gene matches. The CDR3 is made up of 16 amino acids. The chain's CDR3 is CASSLAQAGGTYEQYF. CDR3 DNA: TGTGCCAGCAGCTTGGCCCAGGCAGGGGGTACCTACGAGCAGTACTTC.

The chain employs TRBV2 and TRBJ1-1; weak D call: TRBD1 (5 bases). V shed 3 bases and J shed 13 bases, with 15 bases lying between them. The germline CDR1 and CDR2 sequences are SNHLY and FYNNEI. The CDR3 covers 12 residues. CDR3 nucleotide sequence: TGTGCCAGCAGTGAGGACGCAGGGAGGGTTTTCTTT. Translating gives CASSEDAGRVFF. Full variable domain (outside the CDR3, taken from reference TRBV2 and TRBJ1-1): EPEVTQTPSHQVTQMGQEVILRCVPISNHLYFYWYRQILGQKVEFLVSFYNNEISEKSEIFDDQFSVERPDGSNFTLKIRSTKLEDSAMYFCASSEDAGRVFFGQGTRLTVV.

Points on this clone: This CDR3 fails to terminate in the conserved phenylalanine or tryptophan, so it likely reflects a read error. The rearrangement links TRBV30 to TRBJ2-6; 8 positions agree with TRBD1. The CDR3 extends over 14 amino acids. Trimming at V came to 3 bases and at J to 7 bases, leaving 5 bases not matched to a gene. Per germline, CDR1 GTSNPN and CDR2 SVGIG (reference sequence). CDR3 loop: CAWSSGGRANVLTV. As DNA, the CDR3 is TGTGCCTGGAGCTCAGGGGGCAGAGCCAACGTCCTGACTGTC.

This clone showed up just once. The chain's CDR3 is CASTDRGLQPQHF. CDR3 DNA sequence: TGTGCCAGTACCGACAGGGGGCTTCAGCCCCAGCATTTT. The rearrangement joins TRBV19 to TRBJ1-5; 10 bases line up with TRBD1. Germline V gene lookup returns CDR1 LNHDA and CDR2 SQIVND (reference sequence). The CDR3 is 13 residues long. V dropped 7 bases and J dropped 6; count of bases not matched to a gene: 3.

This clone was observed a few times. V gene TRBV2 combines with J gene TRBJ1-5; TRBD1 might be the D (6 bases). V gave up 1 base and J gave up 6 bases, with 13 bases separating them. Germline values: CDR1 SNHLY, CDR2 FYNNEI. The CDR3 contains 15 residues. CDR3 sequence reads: CASSEDGGAGQPQHF. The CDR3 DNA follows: TGTGCCAGCAGTGAAGATGGGGGGGCAGGTCAGCCCCAGCATTTT.

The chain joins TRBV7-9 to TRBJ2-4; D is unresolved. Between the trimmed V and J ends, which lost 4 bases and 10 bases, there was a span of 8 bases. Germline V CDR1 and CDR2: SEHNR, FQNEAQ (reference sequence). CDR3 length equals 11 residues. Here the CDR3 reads CASSSSVIQYF. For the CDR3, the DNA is TGTGCCAGCAGCTCCTCAGTAATTCAGTACTTC.

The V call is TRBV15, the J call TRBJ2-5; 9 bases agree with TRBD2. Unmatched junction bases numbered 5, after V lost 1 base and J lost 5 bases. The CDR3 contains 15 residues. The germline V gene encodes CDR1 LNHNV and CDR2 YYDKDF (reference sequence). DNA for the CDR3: TGTGCCACCAGCAGAGGATCCAGCGGGAGGGAGACCCAGTACTTC. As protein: CATSRGSSGRETQYF.

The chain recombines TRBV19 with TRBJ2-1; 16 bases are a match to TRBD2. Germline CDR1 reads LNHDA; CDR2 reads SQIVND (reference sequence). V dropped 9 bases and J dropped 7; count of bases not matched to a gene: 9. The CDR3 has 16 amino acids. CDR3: CASQGTSGGAPNEQFF. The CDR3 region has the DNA TGTGCCAGCCAAGGGACTAGCGGGGGGGCCCCGAATGAGCAGTTCTTC. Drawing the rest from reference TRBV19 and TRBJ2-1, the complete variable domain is DGGITQSPKYLFRKEGQNVTLSCEQNLNHDAMYWYRQDPGQGLRLIYYSQIVNDFQKGDIAEGYSVSREKKESFPLTVTSAQKNPTAFYLCASQGTSGGAPNEQFFGPGTRLTVL.

The CDR3 region is CASSQPTGTGKVNTEAFF. CDR3 DNA: TGCGCCAGCAGCCAACCCACCGGGACAGGGAAGGTGAACACTGAAGCTTTCTTT. The V gene is TRBV4-1, the J gene TRBJ1-1; TRBD1 agrees at 9 bases. The germline gives CDR1 MGHRA, CDR2 YSYEKL. The CDR3 runs 18 residues. V lost 2 bases, J lost 0 bases, and 10 bases stayed unmatched.

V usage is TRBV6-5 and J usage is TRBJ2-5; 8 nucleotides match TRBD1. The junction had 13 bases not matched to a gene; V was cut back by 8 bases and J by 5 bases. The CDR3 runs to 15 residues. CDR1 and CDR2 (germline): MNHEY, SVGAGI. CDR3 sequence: CASSSRTGNSETQYF. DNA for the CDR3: TGTGCCAGCTCTTCTCGGACAGGGAATAGTGAGACCCAGTACTTC.

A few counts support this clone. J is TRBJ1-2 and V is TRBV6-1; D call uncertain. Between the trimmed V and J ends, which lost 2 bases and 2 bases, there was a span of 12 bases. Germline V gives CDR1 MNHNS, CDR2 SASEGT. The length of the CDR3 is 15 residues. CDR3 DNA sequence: TGTGCCAGCAGTGAAACACCTTGGCTGAACTATGGCTACACCTTC. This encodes CASSETPWLNYGYTF.

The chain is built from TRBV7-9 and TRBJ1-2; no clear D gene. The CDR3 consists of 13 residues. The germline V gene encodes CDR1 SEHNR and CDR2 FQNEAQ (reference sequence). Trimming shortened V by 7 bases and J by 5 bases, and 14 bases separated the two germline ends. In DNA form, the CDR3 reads TGTGCCAGCAACCTTATTTTGGAGTATGGCTACACCTTC. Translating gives CASNLILEYGYTF.

The CDR3: CASLKPSGSHNEQFF. DNA for the CDR3: TGTGCCAGTCTCAAGCCAAGCGGGTCTCACAATGAGCAGTTCTTC. J is TRBJ2-1 and V is TRBV25-1; perhaps TRBD2 as D (6 bases). The V gene lost 9 bases and the J gene lost 5 bases, with 20 bases spanning the gap. In germline, CDR1 is MGHDK, CDR2 SYGVNS. This CDR3 spans 15 amino acids.

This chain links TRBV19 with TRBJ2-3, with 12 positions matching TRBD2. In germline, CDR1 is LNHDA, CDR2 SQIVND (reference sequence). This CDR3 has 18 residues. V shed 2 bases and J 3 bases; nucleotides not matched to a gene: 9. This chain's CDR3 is CASSIRGVTSGGTDTQYF. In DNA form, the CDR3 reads TGTGCCAGTAGTATAAGGGGTGTGACTAGCGGGGGTACAGATACGCAGTATTTT.

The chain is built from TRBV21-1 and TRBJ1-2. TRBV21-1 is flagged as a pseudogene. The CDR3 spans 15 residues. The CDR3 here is CASIEKDEGPYGYTF. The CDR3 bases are TGTGCCAGCATCGAAAAGGATGAGGGCCCCTATGGCTACACCTTC.

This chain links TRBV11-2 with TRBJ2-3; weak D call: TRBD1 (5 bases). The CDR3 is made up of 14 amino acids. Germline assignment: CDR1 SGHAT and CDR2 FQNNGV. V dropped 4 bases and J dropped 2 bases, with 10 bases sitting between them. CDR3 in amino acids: CASSSETDTDTQYF. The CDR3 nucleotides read TGTGCCAGCAGCTCAGAGACAGACACAGATACGCAGTATTTT.

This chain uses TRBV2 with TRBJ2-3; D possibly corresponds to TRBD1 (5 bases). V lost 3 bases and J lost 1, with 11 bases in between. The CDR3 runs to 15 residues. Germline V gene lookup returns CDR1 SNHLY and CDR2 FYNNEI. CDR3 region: CASSDLVRGTDTQYF. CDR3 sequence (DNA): TGTGCCAGCAGTGATTTGGTCAGGGGCACAGATACGCAGTATTTT.

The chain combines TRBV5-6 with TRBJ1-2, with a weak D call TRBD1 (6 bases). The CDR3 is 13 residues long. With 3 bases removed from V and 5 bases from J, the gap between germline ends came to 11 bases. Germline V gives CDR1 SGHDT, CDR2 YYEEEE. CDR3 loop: CASSSSTGYGYTF. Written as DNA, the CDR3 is TGTGCCAGCAGCTCCTCAACAGGGTATGGCTACACCTTC.

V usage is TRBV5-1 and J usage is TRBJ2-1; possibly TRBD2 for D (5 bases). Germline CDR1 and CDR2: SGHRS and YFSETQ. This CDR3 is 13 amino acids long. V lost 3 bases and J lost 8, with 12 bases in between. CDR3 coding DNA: TGCGCCAGCAGCTGGAGCCGGGGTCATGAGCAGTTCTTC. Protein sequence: CASSWSRGHEQFF.

Here the CDR3 reads CASSPAGGNYEQYF. CDR3 nucleotides: TGTGCCAGCTCACCGGCAGGGGGCAATTACGAGCAGTACTTC. The chain recombines TRBV18 with TRBJ2-7; TRBD1 matches 8 bases. Germline assignment: CDR1 KGHSH and CDR2 LQKENI. V lost 3 bases to trimming and J lost 4 bases; unmatched junction nucleotides: 5. The CDR3 consists of 14 residues.